This record concerns one T cell receptor (beta chain) sequence. These data originate in a study of T-cell reconstitution after alpha-beta-depleted transplantation in children. For TCRbeta, the library was prepared with unique molecular identifiers. TCRdb re-called the PCR reads through MiXCR, storing one row per CDR3 protein. This sample has around 600,000 distinct CDR3 sequences; approximately 10% occur once, and the top ten carry roughly 3.9%. This CDR3 spans 16 amino acids. With 6 bases removed from V and 2 bases from J, the gap between germline ends came to 17 bases. From germline, CDR1 is SGHTA and CDR2 FQGNSA.

This specimen was PBMCs from the stem cell graft donor, taken from the stem cell graft. This TCR was recovered from a human donor who donated a stem cell graft to a child with acute myeloid leukemia. This chain uses TRBV7-2 with TRBJ2-4, with a tentative D call TRBD1 (5 bases). The CDR3 DNA follows: TGTGCCAGCAGTCTTAGAAGGGGCCTCACCAAAAACATTCAGTACTTC. Translating gives CASSLRRGLTKNIQYF.